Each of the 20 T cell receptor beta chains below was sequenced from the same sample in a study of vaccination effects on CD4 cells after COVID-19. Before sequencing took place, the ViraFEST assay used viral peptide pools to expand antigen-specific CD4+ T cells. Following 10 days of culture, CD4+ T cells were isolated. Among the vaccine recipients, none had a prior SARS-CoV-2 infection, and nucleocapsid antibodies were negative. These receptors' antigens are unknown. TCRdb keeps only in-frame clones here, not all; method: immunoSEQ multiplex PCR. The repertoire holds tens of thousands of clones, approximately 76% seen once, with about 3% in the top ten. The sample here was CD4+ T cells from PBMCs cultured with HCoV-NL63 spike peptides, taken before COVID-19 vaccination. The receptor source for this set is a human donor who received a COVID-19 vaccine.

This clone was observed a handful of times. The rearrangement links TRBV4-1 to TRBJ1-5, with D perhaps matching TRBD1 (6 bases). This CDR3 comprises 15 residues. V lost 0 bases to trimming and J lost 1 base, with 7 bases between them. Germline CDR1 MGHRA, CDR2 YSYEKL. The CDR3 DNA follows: TGCGCCAGCAGCCAAGAAGGACAGAGCAATCAGCCCCAGCATTTT. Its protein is CASSQEGQSNQPQHF.

CDR3 in DNA: TGCGCCAGCAGCTCACTAGCGGGGAGCACCGGGGAGCTGTTTTTT. Translated, it gives CASSSLAGSTGELFF. The V and J genes are TRBV5-1 and TRBJ2-2; 10 nucleotides line up with TRBD2. This CDR3 is 15 amino acids long. After removal of 3 bases from V and 4 bases from J, the junction contained 3 bases not matched to a gene. Germline V gene lookup returns CDR1 SGHRS and CDR2 YFSETQ.

The CDR3 reads CASSLSTDQPQHF. CDR3 bases: TGCGCCAGCAGCTTGTCAACAGATCAGCCCCAGCATTTT. This chain joins TRBV5-1 and TRBJ1-5; D uncertain. The germline V gene has CDR1 SGHRS and CDR2 YFSETQ. This CDR3 spans 13 amino acids. V was clipped by 1 base and J by 5 bases, with 7 bases between them.

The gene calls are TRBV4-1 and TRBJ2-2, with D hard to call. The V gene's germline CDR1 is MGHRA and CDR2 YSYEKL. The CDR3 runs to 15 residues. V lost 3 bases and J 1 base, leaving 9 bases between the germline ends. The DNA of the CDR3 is TGCGCCAGCAGCCAGCCCGTACAGAACACCGGGGAGCTGTTTTTT. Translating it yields CASSQPVQNTGELFF.

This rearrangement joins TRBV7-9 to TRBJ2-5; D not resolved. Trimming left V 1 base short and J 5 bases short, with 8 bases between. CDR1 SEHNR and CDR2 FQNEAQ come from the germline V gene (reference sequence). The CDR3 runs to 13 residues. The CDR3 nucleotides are TGTGCCAGCAGCTTAGGTCCGTTTGAGACCCAGTACTTC. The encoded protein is CASSLGPFETQYF. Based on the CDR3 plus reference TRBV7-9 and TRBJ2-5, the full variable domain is DTGVSQNPRHKITKRGQNVTFRCDPISEHNRLYWYRQTLGQGPEFLTYFQNEAQLEKSRLLSDRFSAERPKGSFSTLEIQRTEQGDSAMYLCASSLGPFETQYFGPGTRLLVL.

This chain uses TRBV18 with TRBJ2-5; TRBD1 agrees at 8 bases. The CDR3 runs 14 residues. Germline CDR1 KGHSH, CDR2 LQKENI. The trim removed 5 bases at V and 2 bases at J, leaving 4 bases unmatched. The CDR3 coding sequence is TGTGCCAGCTCATCCCGGACAGGGCAAGAGACCCAGTACTTC. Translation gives CASSSRTGQETQYF.

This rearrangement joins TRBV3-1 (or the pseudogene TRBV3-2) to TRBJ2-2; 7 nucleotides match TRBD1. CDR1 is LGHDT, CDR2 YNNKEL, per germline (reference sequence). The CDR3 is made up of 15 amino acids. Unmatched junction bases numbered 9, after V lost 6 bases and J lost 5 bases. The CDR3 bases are TGTGCCAGCAGTCACGCGACAGGGCGGACCGGGGAGCTGTTTTTT. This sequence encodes CASSHATGRTGELFF.

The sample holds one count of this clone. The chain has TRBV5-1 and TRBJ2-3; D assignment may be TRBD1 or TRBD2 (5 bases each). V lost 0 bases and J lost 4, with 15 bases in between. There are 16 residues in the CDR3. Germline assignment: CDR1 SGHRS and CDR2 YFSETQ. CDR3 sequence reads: CASSLGGTGRSDTQYF. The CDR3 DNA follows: TGCGCCAGCAGCTTGGGAGGGACGGGGCGGTCAGATACGCAGTATTTT.

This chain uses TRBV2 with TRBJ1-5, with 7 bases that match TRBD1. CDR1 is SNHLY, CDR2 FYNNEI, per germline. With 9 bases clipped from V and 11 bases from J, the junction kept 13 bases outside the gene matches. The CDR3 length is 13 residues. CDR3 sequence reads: CASKRQGTGAQHF. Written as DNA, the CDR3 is TGTGCCAGTAAGAGACAGGGAACCGGGGCCCAGCATTTT.

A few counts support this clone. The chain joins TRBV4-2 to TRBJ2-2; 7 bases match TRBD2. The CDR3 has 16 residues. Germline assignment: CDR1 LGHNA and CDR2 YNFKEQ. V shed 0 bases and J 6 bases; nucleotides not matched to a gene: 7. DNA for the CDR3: TGTGCCAGCAGCCAAGAGTCCGGGACTATCGCCGGGGAGCTGTTTTTT. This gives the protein CASSQESGTIAGELFF.

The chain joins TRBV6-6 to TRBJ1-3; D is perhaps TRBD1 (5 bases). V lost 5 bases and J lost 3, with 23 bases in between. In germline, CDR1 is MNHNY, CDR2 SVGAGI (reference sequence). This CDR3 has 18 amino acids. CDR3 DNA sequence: TGTGCCAGCAGTCGGGGGGGGGAAATCGGGGCCTTTGGAAACACCATATATTTT. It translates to CASSRGGEIGAFGNTIYF.

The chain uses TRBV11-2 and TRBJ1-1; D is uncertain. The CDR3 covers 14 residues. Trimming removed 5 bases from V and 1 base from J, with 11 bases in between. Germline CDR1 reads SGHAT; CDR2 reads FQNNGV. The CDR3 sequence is CASSLRLGNTEAFF. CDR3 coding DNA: TGTGCCAGCAGCCTAAGGTTGGGGAACACTGAAGCTTTCTTT.

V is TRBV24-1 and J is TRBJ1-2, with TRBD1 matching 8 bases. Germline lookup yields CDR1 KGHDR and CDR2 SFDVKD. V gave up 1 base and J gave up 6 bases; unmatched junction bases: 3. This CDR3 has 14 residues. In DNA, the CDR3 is TGTGCCACCAGTGATTTTCCCAGGGGGCATGGCTACACCTTC. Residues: CATSDFPRGHGYTF.

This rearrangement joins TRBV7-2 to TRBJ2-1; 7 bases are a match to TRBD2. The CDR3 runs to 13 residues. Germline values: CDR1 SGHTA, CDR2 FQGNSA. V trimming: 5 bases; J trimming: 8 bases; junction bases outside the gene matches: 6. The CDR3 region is CASSPRRGDEQFF. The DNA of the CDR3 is TGTGCCAGCAGCCCAAGACGGGGGGATGAGCAGTTCTTC.

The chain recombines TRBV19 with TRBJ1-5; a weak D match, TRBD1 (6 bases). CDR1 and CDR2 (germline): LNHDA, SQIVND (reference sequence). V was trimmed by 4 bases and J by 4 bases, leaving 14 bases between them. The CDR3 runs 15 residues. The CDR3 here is CASSTYPTGNQPQHF. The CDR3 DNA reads TGTGCCAGTAGTACCTACCCGACAGGAAATCAGCCCCAGCATTTT.

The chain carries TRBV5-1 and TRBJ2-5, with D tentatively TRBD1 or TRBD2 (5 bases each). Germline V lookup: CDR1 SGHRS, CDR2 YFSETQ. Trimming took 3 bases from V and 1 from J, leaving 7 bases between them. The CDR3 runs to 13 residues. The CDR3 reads CASSSGTQETQYF. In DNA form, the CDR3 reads TGCGCCAGCAGCTCGGGGACCCAAGAGACCCAGTACTTC.

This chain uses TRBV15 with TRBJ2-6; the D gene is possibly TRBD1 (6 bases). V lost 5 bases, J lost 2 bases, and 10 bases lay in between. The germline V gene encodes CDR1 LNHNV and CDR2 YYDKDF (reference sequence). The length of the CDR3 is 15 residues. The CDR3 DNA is TGTGCCACCAGCGATGCAGGGGCTGGGGCCAACGTCCTGACTTTC. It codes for CATSDAGAGANVLTF.

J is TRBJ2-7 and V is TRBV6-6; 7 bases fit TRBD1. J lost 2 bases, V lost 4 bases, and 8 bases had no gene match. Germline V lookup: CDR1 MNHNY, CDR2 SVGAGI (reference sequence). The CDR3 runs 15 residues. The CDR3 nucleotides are TGTGCCAGCAGTTCTCAGGGGGACCGAACCTACGAGCAGTACGTC. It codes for CASSSQGDRTYEQYV.

CDR3 protein: CASRRETQYF. The CDR3 nucleotides are TGTGCCAGCAGGCGAGAGACCCAGTACTTC. The V and J genes are TRBV28 and TRBJ2-5; D is undetermined. Trimming removed 6 bases at V and 4 bases at J, with 3 bases between. Germline V gene sequence: CDR1 MDHEN, CDR2 SYDVKM. This CDR3 region has 10 residues.

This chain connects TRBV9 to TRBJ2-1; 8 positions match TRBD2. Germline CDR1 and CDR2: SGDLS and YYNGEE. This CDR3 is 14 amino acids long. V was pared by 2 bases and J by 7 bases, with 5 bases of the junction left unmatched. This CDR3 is CASSVREGLNEQFF. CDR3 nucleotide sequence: TGTGCCAGCAGCGTCCGGGAGGGTCTGAATGAGCAGTTCTTC.